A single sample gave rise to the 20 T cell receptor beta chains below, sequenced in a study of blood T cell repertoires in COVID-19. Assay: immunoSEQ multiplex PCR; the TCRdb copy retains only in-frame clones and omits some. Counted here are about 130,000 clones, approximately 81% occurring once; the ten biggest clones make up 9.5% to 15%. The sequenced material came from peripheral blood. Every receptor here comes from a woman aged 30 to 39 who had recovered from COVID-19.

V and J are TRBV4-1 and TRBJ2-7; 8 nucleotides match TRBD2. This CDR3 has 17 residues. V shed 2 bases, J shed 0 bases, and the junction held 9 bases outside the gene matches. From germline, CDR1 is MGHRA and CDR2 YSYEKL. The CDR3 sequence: CASSQSLRGGSSYEQYF. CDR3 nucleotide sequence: TGCGCCAGCAGCCAAAGTCTTCGCGGGGGGAGCTCCTACGAGCAGTACTTC.

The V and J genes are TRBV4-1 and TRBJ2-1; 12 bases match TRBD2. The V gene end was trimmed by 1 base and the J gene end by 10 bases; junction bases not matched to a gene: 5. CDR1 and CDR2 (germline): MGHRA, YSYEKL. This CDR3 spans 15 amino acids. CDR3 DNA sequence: TGCGCCAGCAGCCAAGGACTAGCGGGAGTTGGAGAGCAGTTCTTC. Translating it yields CASSQGLAGVGEQFF.

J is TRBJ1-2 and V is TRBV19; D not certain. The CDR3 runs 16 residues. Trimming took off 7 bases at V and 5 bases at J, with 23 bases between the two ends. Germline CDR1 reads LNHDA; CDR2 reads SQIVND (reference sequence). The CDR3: CASNTREHSLPYGYTF. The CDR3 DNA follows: TGTGCCAGTAACACAAGGGAGCACAGCTTACCATATGGCTACACCTTC.

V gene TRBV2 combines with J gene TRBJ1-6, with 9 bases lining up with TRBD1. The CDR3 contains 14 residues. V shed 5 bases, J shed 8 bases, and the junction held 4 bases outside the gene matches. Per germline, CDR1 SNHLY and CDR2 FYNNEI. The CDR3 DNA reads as TGTGCCAGCAGTCTCGGGACAGGGTATTCACCCCTCCACTTT. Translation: CASSLGTGYSPLHF. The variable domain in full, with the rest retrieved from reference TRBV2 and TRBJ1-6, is EPEVTQTPSHQVTQMGQEVILRCVPISNHLYFYWYRQILGQKVEFLVSFYNNEISEKSEIFDDQFSVERPDGSNFTLKIRSTKLEDSAMYFCASSLGTGYSPLHFGNGTRLTVT.

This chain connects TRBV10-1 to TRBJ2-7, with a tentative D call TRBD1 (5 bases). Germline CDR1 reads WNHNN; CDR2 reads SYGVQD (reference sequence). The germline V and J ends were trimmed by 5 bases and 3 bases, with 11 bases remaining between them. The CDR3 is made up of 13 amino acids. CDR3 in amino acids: CASSPRQSYEQYF. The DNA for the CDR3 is TGCGCCAGCAGTCCGAGACAGAGCTACGAGCAGTACTTC.

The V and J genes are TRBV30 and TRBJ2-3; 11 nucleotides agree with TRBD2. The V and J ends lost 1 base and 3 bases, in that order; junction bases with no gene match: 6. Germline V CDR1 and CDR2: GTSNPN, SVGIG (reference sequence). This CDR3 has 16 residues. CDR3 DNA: TGTGCCTGGAGTGCCGGGACTAGCGGAAGTACAGATACGCAGTATTTT. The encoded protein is CAWSAGTSGSTDTQYF.

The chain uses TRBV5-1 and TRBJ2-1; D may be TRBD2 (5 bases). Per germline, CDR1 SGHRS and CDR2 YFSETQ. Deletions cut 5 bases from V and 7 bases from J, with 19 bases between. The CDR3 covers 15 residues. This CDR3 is CASSPGVGFLNEQFF. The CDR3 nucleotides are TGCGCCAGCAGTCCCGGGGTCGGTTTCCTTAATGAGCAGTTCTTC.

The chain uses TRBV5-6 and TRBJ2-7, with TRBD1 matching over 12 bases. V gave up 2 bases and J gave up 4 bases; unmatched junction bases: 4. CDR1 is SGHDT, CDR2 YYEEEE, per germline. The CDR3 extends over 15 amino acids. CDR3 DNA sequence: TGTGCCAGCAGCTTCGGGGACAGGGGGCATTACGAGCAGTACTTC. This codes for CASSFGDRGHYEQYF.

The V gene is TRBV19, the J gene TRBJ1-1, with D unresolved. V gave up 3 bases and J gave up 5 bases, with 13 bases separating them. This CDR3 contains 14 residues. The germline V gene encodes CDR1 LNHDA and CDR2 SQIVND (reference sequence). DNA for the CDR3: TGTGCCAGTAGTATCCCCAGCTTGCGGACTGAAGCTTTCTTT. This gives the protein CASSIPSLRTEAFF.

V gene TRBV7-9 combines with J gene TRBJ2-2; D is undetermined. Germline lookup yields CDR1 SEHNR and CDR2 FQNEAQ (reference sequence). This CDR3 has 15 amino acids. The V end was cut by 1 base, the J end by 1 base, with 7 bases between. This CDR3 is CASSLVAENTGELFF. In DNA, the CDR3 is TGTGCCAGCAGCTTAGTGGCTGAGAACACCGGGGAGCTGTTTTTT.

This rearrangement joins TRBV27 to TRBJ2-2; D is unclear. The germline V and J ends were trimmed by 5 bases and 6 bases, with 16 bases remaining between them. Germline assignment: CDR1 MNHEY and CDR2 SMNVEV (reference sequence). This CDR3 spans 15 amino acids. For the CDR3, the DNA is TGTGCCAGCAGTCCATGGATGGAGCTGGCCGGGGAGCTGTTTTTT. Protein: CASSPWMELAGELFF.

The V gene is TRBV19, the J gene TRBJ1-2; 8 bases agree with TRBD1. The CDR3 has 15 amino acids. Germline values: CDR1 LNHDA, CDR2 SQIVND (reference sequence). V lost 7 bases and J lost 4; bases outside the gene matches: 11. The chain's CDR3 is CASTRTGQGLYGYTF. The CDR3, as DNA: TGTGCCAGTACCCGGACTGGACAGGGCCTCTATGGCTACACCTTC. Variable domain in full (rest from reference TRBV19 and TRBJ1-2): DGGITQSPKYLFRKEGQNVTLSCEQNLNHDAMYWYRQDPGQGLRLIYYSQIVNDFQKGDIAEGYSVSREKKESFPLTVTSAQKNPTAFYLCASTRTGQGLYGYTFGSGTRLTVV.

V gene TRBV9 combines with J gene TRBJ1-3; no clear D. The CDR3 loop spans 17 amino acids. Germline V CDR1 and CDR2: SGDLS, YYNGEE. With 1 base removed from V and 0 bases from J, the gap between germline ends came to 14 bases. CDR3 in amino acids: CASSVRSTESSGNTIYF. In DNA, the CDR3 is TGTGCCAGCAGCGTAAGGTCCACAGAAAGCTCTGGAAACACCATATATTTT.

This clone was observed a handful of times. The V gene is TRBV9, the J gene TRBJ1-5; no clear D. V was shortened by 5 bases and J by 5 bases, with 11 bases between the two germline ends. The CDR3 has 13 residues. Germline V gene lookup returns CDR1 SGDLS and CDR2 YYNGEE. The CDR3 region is CASRTRFDQPQHF. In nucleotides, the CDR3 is TGTGCCAGCAGGACGCGGTTCGATCAGCCCCAGCATTTT.

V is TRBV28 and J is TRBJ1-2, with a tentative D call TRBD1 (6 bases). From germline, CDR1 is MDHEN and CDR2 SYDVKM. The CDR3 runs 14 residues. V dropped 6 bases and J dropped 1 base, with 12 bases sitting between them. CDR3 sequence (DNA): TGTGCCAGCAGCACCCCACAGGGTAACTATGGCTACACCTTC. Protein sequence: CASSTPQGNYGYTF.

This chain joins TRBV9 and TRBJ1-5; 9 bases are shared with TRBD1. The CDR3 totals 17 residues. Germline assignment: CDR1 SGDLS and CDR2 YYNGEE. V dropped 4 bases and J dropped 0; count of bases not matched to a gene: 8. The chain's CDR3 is CASSSGTGSYSNQPQHF. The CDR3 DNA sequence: TGTGCCAGCAGCTCCGGGACAGGGTCCTATAGCAATCAGCCCCAGCATTTT. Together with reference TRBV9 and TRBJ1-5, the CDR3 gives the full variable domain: DSGVTQTPKHLITATGQRVTLRCSPRSGDLSVYWYQQSLDQGLQFLIQYYNGEERAKGNILERFSAQQFPDLHSELNLSSLELGDSALYFCASSSGTGSYSNQPQHFGDGTRLSIL.

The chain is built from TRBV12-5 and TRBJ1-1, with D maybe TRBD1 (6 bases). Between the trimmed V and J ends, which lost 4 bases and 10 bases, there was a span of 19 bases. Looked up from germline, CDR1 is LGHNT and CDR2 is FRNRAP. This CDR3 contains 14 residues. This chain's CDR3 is CASGSPSWGRGAFF. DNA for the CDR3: TGTGCTAGTGGTTCCCCCTCCTGGGGCAGGGGAGCTTTCTTT.

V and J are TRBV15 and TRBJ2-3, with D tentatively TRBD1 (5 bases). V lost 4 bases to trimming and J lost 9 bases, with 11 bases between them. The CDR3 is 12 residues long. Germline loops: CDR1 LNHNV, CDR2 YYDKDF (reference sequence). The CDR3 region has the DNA TGTGCCACCAGCATGGACATGGGGACGCAGTATTTT. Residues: CATSMDMGTQYF.

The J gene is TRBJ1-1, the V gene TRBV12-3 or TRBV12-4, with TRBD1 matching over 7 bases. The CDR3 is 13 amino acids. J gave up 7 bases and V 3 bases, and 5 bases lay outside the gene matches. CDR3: CASSFKGQLEAFF. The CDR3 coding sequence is TGTGCCAGCAGTTTTAAGGGACAGCTTGAAGCTTTCTTT.

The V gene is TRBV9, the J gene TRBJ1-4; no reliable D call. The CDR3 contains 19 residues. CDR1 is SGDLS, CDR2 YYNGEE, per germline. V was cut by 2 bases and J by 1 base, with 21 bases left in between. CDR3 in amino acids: CASSVDPSQIGLTNEKLFF. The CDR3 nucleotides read TGTGCCAGCAGCGTGGATCCTTCCCAAATCGGACTAACTAATGAAAAACTGTTTTTT. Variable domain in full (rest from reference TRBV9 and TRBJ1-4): DSGVTQTPKHLITATGQRVTLRCSPRSGDLSVYWYQQSLDQGLQFLIQYYNGEERAKGNILERFSAQQFPDLHSELNLSSLELGDSALYFCASSVDPSQIGLTNEKLFFGSGTQLSVL.